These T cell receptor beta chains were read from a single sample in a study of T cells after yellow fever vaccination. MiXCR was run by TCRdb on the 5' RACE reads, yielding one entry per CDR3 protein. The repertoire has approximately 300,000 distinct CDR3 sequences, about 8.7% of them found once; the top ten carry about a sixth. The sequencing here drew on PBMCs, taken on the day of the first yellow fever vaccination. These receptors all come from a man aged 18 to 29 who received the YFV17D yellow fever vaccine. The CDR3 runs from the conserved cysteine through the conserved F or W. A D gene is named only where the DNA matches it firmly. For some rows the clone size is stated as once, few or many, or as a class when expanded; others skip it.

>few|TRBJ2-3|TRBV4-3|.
TGCGCCAGCAGCCAGGGGGCGGAAGATACGCAGTATTTT
CASSQGAEDTQYF
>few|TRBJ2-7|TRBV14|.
TGTGCCAGCAGCCAAGCGGGCAGGGTCTACGAGCAGTACTTC
CASSQAGRVYEQYF
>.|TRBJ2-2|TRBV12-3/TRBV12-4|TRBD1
TGTGCCAGCAGCCGGGACAGCACCGGGGAGCTGTTTTTT
CASSRDSTGELFF
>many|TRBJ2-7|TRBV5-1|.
TGCGCCAGCAGCGGGGCAGAATATTCCTACGAGCAGTACTTC
CASSGAEYSYEQYF
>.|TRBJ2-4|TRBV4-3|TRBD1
TGCGCCAGCAGCCAAGGACAGGGGGATTTCTTCGCTAACAAGGGCATTCAGTACTTC
CASSQGQGDFFANKGIQYF
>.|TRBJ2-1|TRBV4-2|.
TGTGCCAGCAGCCAGCGCGGGGCCGTGGGTAATGAGCAGTTCTTC
CASSQRGAVGNEQFF
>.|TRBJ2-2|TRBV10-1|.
TGCGCCAGCAAACCGGGGTCGAACACCGGGGAGCTGTTTTTT
CASKPGSNTGELFF
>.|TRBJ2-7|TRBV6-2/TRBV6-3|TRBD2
TGTGCCAGCAGTTATCCGGAAGCGGGGTACGAGCAGTACTTC
CASSYPEAGYEQYF
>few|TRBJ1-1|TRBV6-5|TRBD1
TGTGCCAGCAGTTCATCACAGGGGGCAGTCACTGAAGCTTTCTTT
CASSSSQGAVTEAFF
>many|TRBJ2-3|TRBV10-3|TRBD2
TGTGCCATCAGTGAGTCGACTAGCGGGGGGGCAGATACGCAGTATTTT
CAISESTSGGADTQYF
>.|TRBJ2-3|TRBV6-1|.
TGTGCCAGCAGCAGCGGACTTGCCGTCAGTACAGATACGCAGTATTTT
CASSSGLAVSTDTQYF
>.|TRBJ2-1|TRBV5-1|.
TGCGCCAGCAGCTTGGAACTGTTGTACAATGAGCAGTTCTTC
CASSLELLYNEQFF
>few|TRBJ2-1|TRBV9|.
TGTGCCAGCAGCGTAAGGGGCGAGGGTGAGCAGTTCTTC
CASSVRGEGEQFF
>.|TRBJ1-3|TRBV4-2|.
TGTGCCAGCAGCCAAGACACAGACTCCAGCTCTGGAAACACCATATATTTT
CASSQDTDSSSGNTIYF
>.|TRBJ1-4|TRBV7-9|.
TGTGCCAGCAGGGGAGTGAGTGCGAATAATGAAAAACTGTTTTTT
CASRGVSANNEKLFF
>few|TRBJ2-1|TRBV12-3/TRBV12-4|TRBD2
TGTGCCAGCAGTAATAGCGGGGGGGCAGGTGAGCAGTTCTTC
CASSNSGGAGEQFF
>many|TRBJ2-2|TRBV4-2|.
TGTGCCAGCAGCCCTAAGGGGGGGGCCCTCACCGGGGAGCTGTTTTTT
CASSPKGGALTGELFF
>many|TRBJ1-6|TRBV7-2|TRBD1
TGTGCCAGCAGCTGGGGACAGGCCGATAATTCACCCCTCCACTTT
CASSWGQADNSPLHF
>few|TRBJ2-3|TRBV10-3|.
TGTGCCATCGGCGCCCCCCCAGATACGCAGTATTTT
CAIGAPPDTQYF
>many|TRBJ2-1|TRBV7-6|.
TGCGCCAGCAGCTTAGCCGGTAGTTCCTACAATGAGCAGTTCTTC
CASSLAGSSYNEQFF
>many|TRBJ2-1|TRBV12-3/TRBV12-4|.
TGTGCCAGCAGCGACCAGACAGTGCATAACAATGAGCAGTTCTTC
CASSDQTVHNNEQFF
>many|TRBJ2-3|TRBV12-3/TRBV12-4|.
TGTGCCAGCAGTTTGGGCCACGGCACAGATACGCAGTATTTT
CASSLGHGTDTQYF
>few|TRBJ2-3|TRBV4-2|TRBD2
TGTGCCAGCAGCCAAGGCTGGCGGGGGGACCGCACAGATACGCAGTATTTT
CASSQGWRGDRTDTQYF
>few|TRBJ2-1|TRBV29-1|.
TGCAGCGGGAAGAGGCATGAGCAGTTCTTC
CSGKRHEQFF
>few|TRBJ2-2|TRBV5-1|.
TGCGCCAGCAGCTCCGGGACCCTCCTCCCCGGGGAGCTGTTTTTT
CASSSGTLLPGELFF
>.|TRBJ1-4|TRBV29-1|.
TGCAGCGTTGGAGGGGTAGCTAATGAAAAACTGTTTTTT
CSVGGVANEKLFF
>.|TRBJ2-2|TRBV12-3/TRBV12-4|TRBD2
TGTGCCAGCAGTCTACTACAGCGGGGGCTTACCGGGGAGCTGTTTTTT
CASSLLQRGLTGELFF
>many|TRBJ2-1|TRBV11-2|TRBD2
TGTGCCAGCAGCTCCCCGGGGGAGGGGAATGAGCAGTTCTTC
CASSSPGEGNEQFF
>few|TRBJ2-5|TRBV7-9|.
TGTGCCAGCAGCTTAGCCAAGGATAAGGAGACCCAGTACTTC
CASSLAKDKETQYF
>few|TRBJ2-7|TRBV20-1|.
TGCAGTGCTGGGGCGCCATGGACAGCCTACGAGCAGTACTTC
CSAGAPWTAYEQYF
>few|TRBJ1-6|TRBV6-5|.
TGTGCCAGCAGTTACGGGGGGGCAGGTAATTCACCCCTCCACTTT
CASSYGGAGNSPLHF
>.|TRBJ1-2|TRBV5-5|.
TGTGCCAGCAGCTTGCCAGGGGCAGCCAACTATGGCTACACCTTC
CASSLPGAANYGYTF
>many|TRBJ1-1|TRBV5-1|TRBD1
TGCGCCAGCAGCTGGGACAGGGGTGGAACTGAAGCTTTCTTT
CASSWDRGGTEAFF
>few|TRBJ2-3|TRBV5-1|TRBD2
TGCGCCAGCAGCTTGAGGGATAGCGGGGGGACGCAGTATTTT
CASSLRDSGGTQYF
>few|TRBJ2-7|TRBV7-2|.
TGTGCCAGCAGCACGCCCACAGCAGGCCGCTACGAGCAGTACTTC
CASSTPTAGRYEQYF
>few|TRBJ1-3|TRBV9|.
TGTGCCAGCAGCCCTTATGGAAACACCATATATTTT
CASSPYGNTIYF
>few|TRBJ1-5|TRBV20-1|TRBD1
TGCAGGACCGGGACAGGCAATCAGCCCCAGCATTTT
CRTGTGNQPQHF
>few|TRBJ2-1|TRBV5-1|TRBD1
TGCGCCAGCAGCTACCAGGGGGCGTTGAATGAGCAGTTCTTC
CASSYQGALNEQFF
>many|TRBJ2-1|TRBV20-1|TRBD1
TGCAGTGCTAGAACTGGGACAGGGAGTAATGAGCAGTTCTTC
CSARTGTGSNEQFF
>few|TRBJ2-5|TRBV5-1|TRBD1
TGCGCCAGCAGCTGGGGGACAGTCCAAGAGACCCAGTACTTC
CASSWGTVQETQYF
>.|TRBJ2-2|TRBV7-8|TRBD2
TGTGCCAGCAGCGTTAGCGGGGGGGCCGGGGAGCTGTTTTTT
CASSVSGGAGELFF
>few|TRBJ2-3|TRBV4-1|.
TGCGCCAGCAGCCCCGATGGACAGAGCACAGATACGCAGTATTTT
CASSPDGQSTDTQYF
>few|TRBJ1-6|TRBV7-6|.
TGTGCCAGCGGAGGACAGTTTAATTCACCCCTCCACTTT
CASGGQFNSPLHF
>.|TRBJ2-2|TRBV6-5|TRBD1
TGTGCCAGCAGTTACCCCAGGGGACAGGGGGCGCGGGACACCGGGGAGCTGTTTTTT
CASSYPRGQGARDTGELFF
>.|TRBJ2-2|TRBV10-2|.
TGCGCCAGCAGCCGAATAGGGGGCACCGGGGAGCTGTTTTTT
CASSRIGGTGELFF
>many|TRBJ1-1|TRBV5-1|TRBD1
TGCGCCAGCAGCAATACAGGGGGATCCACTGAAGCTTTCTTT
CASSNTGGSTEAFF
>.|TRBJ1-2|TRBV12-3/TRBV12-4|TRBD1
TGTTCCAGCAGTTTAGTGGTCCCGACAGGGGGCGCGAGGGGCTACACCTTC
CSSSLVVPTGGARGYTF
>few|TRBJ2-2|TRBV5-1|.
TGCGCCAGCAGCTTGGAGGTTGGGGGCCGAACCGGGGAGCTGTTTTTT
CASSLEVGGRTGELFF
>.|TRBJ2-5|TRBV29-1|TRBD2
TGCAGCGTTGTGGGGGGGACTAGCGGGGGTTTTCGGGAGACCCAGTACTTC
CSVVGGTSGGFRETQYF
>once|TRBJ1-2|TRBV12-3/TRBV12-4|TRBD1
TGTGCCAGCGGTCTCAGGGGGCTAGGCCTGGACCGTGGCTACACCTTC
CASGLRGLGLDRGYTF
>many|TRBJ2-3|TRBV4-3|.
TGCGCCAGCAGCCAAGATTTGAGGCAGACTGTGGGGGATACGCAGTATTTT
CASSQDLRQTVGDTQYF
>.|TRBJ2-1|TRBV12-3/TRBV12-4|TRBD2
TGTGCCAGCAGCCAAACTAGCGGACTTTACAATGAGCAGTTCTTC
CASSQTSGLYNEQFF
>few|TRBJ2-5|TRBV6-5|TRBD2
TGTGCCAGCAGTTCCGATACTAGCGGGGGGGAGACCCAGTACTTC
CASSSDTSGGETQYF